The source of this T cell receptor beta chain is a study of yellow fever vaccine responses in identical twins. TCRdb reprocessed the RT-PCR reads with MiXCR, giving one entry per CDR3 protein. The profile shows about 19,000 distinct CDR3 sequences, around 70% of them singletons. V lost 8 bases and J lost 1, with 11 bases in between. The CDR3 is made up of 13 amino acids. The germline V gene has CDR1 SNHLY and CDR2 FYNNEI. The sample consisted of T cells from blood (PBMCs), unsorted or a sorted subset (not recorded which), taken before or after yellow fever vaccination (not recorded which). V is TRBV2 and J is TRBJ1-1; D call uncertain. The source of this sequence is a woman between 18 and 29 years old who received the yellow fever vaccine. CDR3 protein: CASHRRGNTEAFF. DNA for the CDR3: TGTGCCAGCCATCGGCGTGGGAACACTGAAGCTTTCTTT. Using reference TRBV2 and TRBJ1-1 for the parts outside the CDR3, the full variable domain is EPEVTQTPSHQVTQMGQEVILRCVPISNHLYFYWYRQILGQKVEFLVSFYNNEISEKSEIFDDQFSVERPDGSNFTLKIRSTKLEDSAMYFCASHRRGNTEAFFGQGTRLTVV.